This entry lists 26 T cell receptor beta chains sequenced from one sample in a study of shared clonotypes between healthy human individuals. Using immunoSEQ multiplex PCR, the repertoire was profiled, and TCRdb retains in-frame clones only, with some absent. The sample records some 2.4 million clones, approximately 93% being singletons. The source material was naive CD4+ T cells from PBMCs. Subset given: CD45RA+ positively selected. Receptors were obtained from a man between 18 and 29 years old in good health. Some clones in this sample may be carry-over from other donors' samples.

The chain joins TRBV6-5 to TRBJ1-2, with 10 nucleotides matching TRBD1. The CDR3 has 14 amino acids. CDR1 and CDR2 from the germline V gene are MNHEY and SVGAGI. The V and J ends lost 6 bases and 3 bases, in that order; junction bases with no gene match: 4. CDR3 in amino acids: CASSYGQGDYGYTF. CDR3 DNA sequence: TGTGCCAGCAGCTATGGACAGGGGGACTATGGCTACACCTTC.

About this clone: The same CDR3 is also encoded by other DNA sequences in this sample. The chain is built from TRBV29-1 and TRBJ2-6; TRBD1 is a possible D gene (5 bases). The V gene's germline CDR1 is SQVTM and CDR2 ANQGSEA. The CDR3 runs 14 residues. Trimming shortened V by 7 bases and J by 1 base, and 11 bases separated the two germline ends. Here the CDR3 DNA reads TGCAGCGCATATACAGGATCTGGGGCCAACGTCCTGACTTTC. Translating gives CSAYTGSGANVLTF.

The chain recombines TRBV4-1 with TRBJ2-7; weak D call: TRBD2 (6 bases). Looked up from germline, CDR1 is MGHRA and CDR2 is YSYEKL. This CDR3 is 16 amino acids long. The germline V and J ends were trimmed by 4 bases and 0 bases, with 16 bases remaining between them. CDR3 residues: CASSLGVVSGSYEQYF. CDR3 nucleotide sequence: TGCGCCAGCAGCCTTGGTGTAGTTAGCGGCTCCTACGAGCAGTACTTC.

V and J are TRBV28 and TRBJ1-2; tentatively, D is TRBD1 (5 bases). Germline V gene sequence: CDR1 MDHEN, CDR2 SYDVKM. Trimming left V 6 bases short and J 4 bases short, with 15 bases between. This CDR3 comprises 14 residues. The CDR3 protein is CASRKGGALYGYTF. In DNA, the CDR3 is TGTGCCAGCAGAAAGGGCGGGGCCCTCTATGGCTACACCTTC.

In this sample, this clone turned up once. The chain combines TRBV30 with TRBJ2-3; TRBD2 agrees at 11 bases. Germline trimming cut 5 bases from V and 0 bases from J; bases unmatched to any gene: 22. Germline loops: CDR1 GTSNPN, CDR2 SVGIG (reference sequence). The CDR3 runs 21 residues. Here the CDR3 DNA reads TGTGCCTGGTTCAGGGGAGGAGTAGCGGGAGGGCCGGTTACTAGCACAGATACGCAGTATTTT. Residues: CAWFRGGVAGGPVTSTDTQYF.

The chain combines TRBV29-1 with TRBJ2-1; D unresolved. The CDR3 spans 10 residues. The V end lost 4 bases, the J end lost 8 bases, and 6 bases lay between the germline ends. The germline CDR1 and CDR2 sequences are SQVTM and ANQGSEA. CDR3 region: CSVVSYEQFF. CDR3 bases: TGCAGCGTTGTTTCGTATGAGCAGTTCTTC.

CDR3 sequence (DNA): TGTGCCAGCAGGCGGACTAGCGGGAGCCCCGGTACGCAGTATTTT. It is translated as CASRRTSGSPGTQYF. The J gene is TRBJ2-3, the V gene TRBV6-1; 13 nucleotides line up with TRBD2. There are 15 residues in the CDR3. Germline V gene data show CDR1 as MNHNS and CDR2 as SASEGT. J gave up 8 bases and V 6 bases, and 8 bases lay outside the gene matches.

This chain uses TRBV5-5 with TRBJ1-5; the D is unclear. Germline V lookup: CDR1 SGHKS, CDR2 YYEKEE (reference sequence). There are 14 residues in the CDR3. Trimming pared 5 bases from V and 4 bases from J, leaving 13 bases between. CDR3 loop: CASSLAAGNQPQHF. DNA for the CDR3: TGTGCCAGCAGTCTGGCGGCGGGAAATCAGCCCCAGCATTTT.

The chain combines TRBV7-3 with TRBJ2-1; D remains unclear. The CDR3 is 14 amino acids. Germline V gene data show CDR1 as SGHTA and CDR2 as FQGTGA. V gave up 4 bases and J gave up 9 bases, with 16 bases separating them. For the CDR3, the DNA is TGTGCCAGCAGCTCCGCATTGGCCAGTGGTGAGCAGTTCTTC. It translates to CASSSALASGEQFF.

The chain couples TRBV29-1 to TRBJ1-5, with a weak D call TRBD1 (6 bases). Germline CDR1 reads SQVTM; CDR2 reads ANQGSEA. CDR3 size: 15 residues. V lost 4 bases and J lost 0, with 13 bases in between. The CDR3 region has the DNA TGCAGCGTTGTGTCAGGGGCTAATAGCAATCAGCCCCAGCATTTT. Residues: CSVVSGANSNQPQHF.

The DNA of the CDR3 is TGCAGTGGATCGGGGGCACAGTACTTC. Translating gives CSGSGAQYF. The rearrangement links TRBV20-1 to TRBJ2-7, with D perhaps being TRBD1 or TRBD2 (6 bases each). V was pared by 7 bases and J by 10 bases, with 11 bases between. The CDR3 runs 9 residues. CDR1 and CDR2 (germline): DFQATT, SNEGSKA (reference sequence).

A note on this clone: One end of the junction does not line up with germline, which may come from a read error. The V call is TRBV5-1, the J call TRBJ2-3; the match to TRBD2 covers 10 bases. CDR1 SGHRS and CDR2 YFSETQ come from the germline V gene. CDR3 size: 15 residues. The CDR3 DNA reads TGCGCCAGCAGCACCGGGACTAGCGTCACATATACGCAGTATTTT. It yields the protein CASSTGTSVTYTQYF.

The CDR3 here is CATSRVGTGAQETQYF. CDR3 coding DNA: TGTGCCACCAGCAGAGTTGGTACGGGAGCCCAAGAGACCCAGTACTTC. The chain has TRBV15 and TRBJ2-5; maybe TRBD2 (6 bases). The V end lost 1 base, the J end lost 1 base, and 13 bases lay between the germline ends. Germline V gives CDR1 LNHNV, CDR2 YYDKDF (reference sequence). This CDR3 has 16 residues.

The chain carries TRBV19 and TRBJ1-5; D not certain. CDR1 and CDR2 from the germline V gene are LNHDA and SQIVND (reference sequence). The CDR3 covers 14 residues. With 3 bases removed from V and 11 bases from J, the gap between germline ends came to 17 bases. The CDR3 DNA sequence: TGTGCCAGTAGTATGCAAACCATCGACGGATCCCAGCATTTT. Residues: CASSMQTIDGSQHF.

CDR3 protein: CATNRGGYTF. CDR3 sequence (DNA): TGTGCCACCAACCGGGGCGGCTACACCTTC. This sequence joins TRBV6-5 and TRBJ1-2; tentative D call: TRBD1 (5 bases). Trimming took 10 bases from V and 8 from J, leaving 11 bases between them. Germline V gene lookup returns CDR1 MNHEY and CDR2 SVGAGI. The CDR3 has 10 residues.

The chain combines TRBV5-1 with TRBJ1-3; D is unclear. CDR1 and CDR2 (germline): SGHRS, YFSETQ. This CDR3 is 16 amino acids long. Trimming took 0 bases from V and 1 from J, leaving 11 bases between them. The DNA of the CDR3 is TGCGCCAGCAGCTTGGGCAGTAGTGGGTCTGGAAACACCATATATTTT. Translation: CASSLGSSGSGNTIYF.

This CDR3 reads CASSYLGQGAGELFF. The CDR3 nucleotides are TGTGCCAGCAGCTACCTCGGACAGGGGGCCGGGGAGCTGTTTTTT. V gene TRBV11-2 combines with J gene TRBJ2-2, with TRBD1 matching over 10 bases. The J segment lost 6 bases and the V segment lost 4 bases, leaving 5 bases of the junction unmatched. CDR3 length equals 15 residues. The germline V gene has CDR1 SGHAT and CDR2 FQNNGV.

This chain joins TRBV2 and TRBJ1-1, with a tentative D call TRBD1 (5 bases). CDR1 and CDR2 (germline): SNHLY, FYNNEI. CDR3 size: 15 residues. With 7 bases removed from V and 0 bases from J, the gap between germline ends came to 15 bases. For the CDR3, the DNA is TGTGCCAGCAACGTTCGGAGGGGCGTGAACACTGAAGCTTTCTTT. Protein product: CASNVRRGVNTEAFF. The whole variable domain, filled in from reference TRBV2 and TRBJ1-1, reads EPEVTQTPSHQVTQMGQEVILRCVPISNHLYFYWYRQILGQKVEFLVSFYNNEISEKSEIFDDQFSVERPDGSNFTLKIRSTKLEDSAMYFCASNVRRGVNTEAFFGQGTRLTVV.

This clone was detected once. The CDR3 spells CSVGGHTSSYNEQFF. The CDR3 DNA reads as TGCAGCGTGGGGGGACATACGAGCTCCTACAATGAGCAGTTCTTC. The V and J genes are TRBV29-1 and TRBJ2-1, with D perhaps TRBD1 or TRBD2 (6 bases each). Trimming removed 6 bases at V and 0 bases at J, with 15 bases between. This CDR3 has 15 amino acids. CDR1 is SQVTM and CDR2 is ANQGSEA in the germline V gene.

V is TRBV15 and J is TRBJ2-5; TRBD2 matches at 9 bases. Germline V gene data show CDR1 as LNHNV and CDR2 as YYDKDF (reference sequence). V shed 2 bases and J 5 bases; nucleotides not matched to a gene: 6. The CDR3 is made up of 15 amino acids. The CDR3: CATSRSGLAGETQYF. CDR3 in DNA: TGTGCCACCAGCAGATCAGGGCTAGCGGGGGAGACCCAGTACTTC.

The V gene is TRBV7-2, the J gene TRBJ2-5, with D possibly being TRBD2 (5 bases). Germline lookup yields CDR1 SGHTA and CDR2 FQGNSA. This CDR3 contains 15 residues. Trimming removed 5 bases at V and 2 bases at J, with 15 bases between. DNA for the CDR3: TGTGCCAGCAGCCCGACCGCGGGCAGTCAAGAGACCCAGTACTTC. It translates to CASSPTAGSQETQYF. The whole variable domain, remainder taken from reference TRBV7-2 and TRBJ2-5, is GAGVSQSPSNKVTEKGKDVELRCDPISGHTALYWYRQSLGQGLEFLIYFQGNSAPDKSGLPSDRFSAERTGGSVSTLTIQRTQQEDSAVYLCASSPTAGSQETQYFGPGTRLLVL.

About this clone: This sample includes further DNA sequences coding for the same CDR3. The gene calls are TRBV28 and TRBJ2-7; D not resolved. The CDR3 spans 13 residues. V was trimmed by 3 bases and J by 3 bases, leaving 9 bases between them. From germline, CDR1 is MDHEN and CDR2 SYDVKM. The CDR3 region is CASSFGSSYEQYF. The CDR3 bases are TGTGCCAGCAGTTTCGGGTCTAGCTACGAGCAGTACTTC.

The chain has TRBV2 and TRBJ2-7; D is perhaps TRBD2 (6 bases). The length of the CDR3 is 15 residues. V lost 5 bases and J 7 bases, leaving 21 bases between the germline ends. CDR1 is SNHLY and CDR2 is FYNNEI in the germline V gene. CDR3 coding DNA: TGTGCCAGCAGTTTTGTGGGAGGTCCTATCGAGGAGCAGTACTTC. This translates into CASSFVGGPIEEQYF.

The rearrangement uses TRBV11-2 and TRBJ2-2; 8 nucleotides match TRBD2. Losses at the gene ends were 5 bases for V and 2 bases for J; bases not matched to a gene: 7. Germline assignment: CDR1 SGHAT and CDR2 FQNNGV. This CDR3 region has 16 residues. As DNA, the CDR3 is TGTGCCAGCAGCGTTCAAGCGGGGGAAAACACCGGGGAGCTGTTTTTT. This gives the protein CASSVQAGENTGELFF.

The CDR3 loop reads CASSPLDWSTDTQYF. The CDR3 bases are TGTGCCAGCAGCCCATTGGACTGGTCCACAGATACGCAGTATTTT. The J gene is TRBJ2-3, the V gene TRBV7-9; the D gene is possibly TRBD2 (5 bases). The CDR3 is made up of 15 amino acids. Per germline, CDR1 SEHNR and CDR2 FQNEAQ (reference sequence). The V end lost 5 bases, the J end lost 2 bases, and 14 bases lay between the germline ends.

This chain links TRBV5-1 with TRBJ2-7, with D tentatively TRBD2 (6 bases). This CDR3 comprises 15 residues. Germline loops: CDR1 SGHRS, CDR2 YFSETQ. Trimming cost V 4 bases and J 3 bases, with 17 bases left between them. The CDR3 sequence: CASSQIFGSNYEQYF. The CDR3 DNA follows: TGCGCCAGCAGCCAAATCTTCGGGAGTAACTACGAGCAGTACTTC.